Following are 20 T cell receptor beta chains from one sample sequenced in a study of CD8 T cells in ankylosing spondylitis. TCRdb re-called the 5' RACE reads through MiXCR, storing one row per CDR3 protein. Found here are about 140,000 distinct CDR3 sequences, about 32% of them singletons; the top ten hold around 6.2%. The sequencing input was synovial fluid, either unsorted or a sorted T cell fraction (not recorded which). The source is a male donor with ankylosing spondylitis.

The chain joins TRBV5-1 to TRBJ2-3; D possibly corresponds to TRBD2 (5 bases). Germline V gene lookup returns CDR1 SGHRS and CDR2 YFSETQ. The CDR3 runs to 14 residues. Trimming pared 6 bases from V and 7 bases from J, leaving 18 bases between. The CDR3 is CASTASRGQYTQYF. The CDR3 bases are TGCGCCAGCACCGCGTCAAGAGGGCAGTATACGCAGTATTTT.

The chain joins TRBV12-3 or TRBV12-4 to TRBJ1-5; tentatively, D is TRBD1 (6 bases). Trimming shortened V by 6 bases and J by 0 bases, and 12 bases separated the two germline ends. CDR3 length: 15 residues. The CDR3 is CASRRDNLSNQPQHF. The CDR3 DNA is TGTGCCAGCAGGCGGGACAACCTTAGCAATCAGCCCCAGCATTTT.

This rearrangement joins TRBV29-1 to TRBJ1-2; D gene unclear. Germline V CDR1 and CDR2: SQVTM, ANQGSEA. With 5 bases removed from V and 4 bases from J, the gap between germline ends came to 14 bases. CDR3 length: 13 residues. The chain's CDR3 is CSVYLNTGYGYTF. The CDR3 DNA reads TGCAGCGTTTACTTAAACACCGGCTATGGCTACACCTTC. Full variable domain (outside the CDR3, taken from reference TRBV29-1 and TRBJ1-2): SAVISQKPSRDICQRGTSLTIQCQVDSQVTMMFWYRQQPGQSLTLIATANQGSEATYESGFVIDKFPISRPNLTFSTLTVSNMSPEDSSIYLCSVYLNTGYGYTFGSGTRLTVV.

This chain uses TRBV28 with TRBJ2-1, with no clear D. The ends were cut back, 1 base at V and 0 bases at J, with 7 bases in the middle. The CDR3 extends over 15 amino acids. Germline lookup yields CDR1 MDHEN and CDR2 SYDVKM. The CDR3 protein is CASSLSGYSYNEQFF. The CDR3 DNA follows: TGTGCCAGCAGTTTATCTGGTTACTCCTACAATGAGCAGTTCTTC.

In its sample, this clonotype was seen a few times. V is TRBV30 and J is TRBJ1-1; no reliable D call. Trimming removed 0 bases at V and 0 bases at J, with 5 bases between. Germline lookup yields CDR1 GTSNPN and CDR2 SVGIG (reference sequence). The CDR3 loop spans 13 amino acids. Here the CDR3 reads CAWSVLVNTEAFF. The CDR3 bases are TGTGCCTGGAGTGTTCTGGTGAACACTGAAGCTTTCTTT.

This chain's CDR3 is CSATRGLAGGADTQYF. The CDR3 DNA reads TGCAGTGCTACCCGGGGACTAGCGGGGGGGGCAGATACGCAGTATTTT. This sequence joins TRBV20-1 and TRBJ2-3; 16 bases map to TRBD2. Germline lookup yields CDR1 DFQATT and CDR2 SNEGSKA (reference sequence). The CDR3 extends over 16 amino acids. The V and J ends lost 4 bases and 4 bases, in that order; junction bases with no gene match: 5.

The chain combines TRBV2 with TRBJ2-2; D not resolved. V was pared by 3 bases and J by 1 base, with 9 bases between. From germline, CDR1 is SNHLY and CDR2 FYNNEI. CDR3 length: 15 residues. The CDR3 nucleotides are TGTGCCAGCAGTGAGCCTCGGCAGAACACCGGGGAGCTGTTTTTT. Translating gives CASSEPRQNTGELFF.

This chain connects TRBV20-1 to TRBJ2-2, with D perhaps matching TRBD2 (5 bases). The germline V gene encodes CDR1 DFQATT and CDR2 SNEGSKA (reference sequence). There are 14 residues in the CDR3. The V and J ends lost 3 bases and 1 base respectively, with 9 bases between them. The chain's CDR3 is CSASRTVNTGELFF. The CDR3 DNA reads as TGCAGTGCTAGCAGGACTGTGAACACCGGGGAGCTGTTTTTT.

V is TRBV28 and J is TRBJ1-2, with D perhaps matching TRBD1 (6 bases). Germline loops: CDR1 MDHEN, CDR2 SYDVKM. Trimming left V 7 bases short and J 4 bases short, with 16 bases between. The CDR3 is made up of 14 amino acids. CDR3 protein: CASIGGGAGYGYTF. The CDR3 DNA reads TGTGCCAGCATCGGAGGGGGGGCAGGCTATGGCTACACCTTC.

The table lists this clonotype with a count of one. V and J are TRBV20-1 and TRBJ2-3; 7 bases align to TRBD2. J gave up 4 bases and V 2 bases, and 3 bases lay outside the gene matches. Per germline, CDR1 DFQATT and CDR2 SNEGSKA (reference sequence). The CDR3 extends over 13 amino acids. The CDR3 sequence: CSARPAGADTQYF. The CDR3 DNA reads TGCAGTGCTAGACCCGCGGGAGCAGATACGCAGTATTTT.

The chain has TRBV12-3 or TRBV12-4 and TRBJ2-3, with a tentative D call TRBD2 (6 bases). Trimming left V 3 bases short and J 0 bases short, with 10 bases between. CDR3 length: 15 residues. The DNA of the CDR3 is TGTGCCAGCAGTTTTGCGGGAACTAGCACAGATACGCAGTATTTT. Translating gives CASSFAGTSTDTQYF.

J is TRBJ1-1 and V is TRBV4-2; a weak D match, TRBD1 (5 bases). Germline V gene lookup returns CDR1 LGHNA and CDR2 YNFKEQ. Trimming left V 0 bases short and J 5 bases short, with 7 bases between. CDR3 length equals 13 residues. The CDR3 loop reads CASSQDRETEAFF. CDR3 nucleotide sequence: TGTGCCAGCAGCCAAGACAGGGAGACTGAAGCTTTCTTT.

This clonotype showed up just a few times. The chain carries TRBV20-1 and TRBJ2-1; TRBD2 agrees at 7 bases. Germline V gives CDR1 DFQATT, CDR2 SNEGSKA (reference sequence). After removal of 2 bases from V and 11 bases from J, the junction contained 9 bases not matched to a gene. The CDR3 contains 13 residues. The CDR3 sequence: CSARPYREAQQFF. The CDR3, as DNA: TGCAGTGCTAGACCCTACCGGGAGGCCCAGCAGTTCTTC.

This chain links TRBV30 with TRBJ1-2; weak D call: TRBD1 (5 bases). The CDR3 is 12 residues long. Germline values: CDR1 GTSNPN, CDR2 SVGIG (reference sequence). V lost 0 bases and J lost 4, with 6 bases in between. In nucleotides, the CDR3 is TGTGCCTGGAGTGTTCAGGGCTATGGCTACACCTTC. The encoded protein is CAWSVQGYGYTF. Drawing the rest from reference TRBV30 and TRBJ1-2, the complete variable domain is SQTIHQWPATLVQPVGSPLSLECTVEGTSNPNLYWYRQAAGRGLQLLFYSVGIGQISSEVPQNLSASRPQDRQFILSSKKLLLSDSGFYLCAWSVQGYGYTFGSGTRLTVV.

This rearrangement joins TRBV20-1 to TRBJ2-5, with D tentatively TRBD2 (7 bases). The CDR3 spans 15 residues. The germline CDR1 and CDR2 sequences are DFQATT and SNEGSKA (reference sequence). V was trimmed by 5 bases and J by 0 bases, leaving 16 bases between them. CDR3 coding DNA: TGCAGTGCTTCTACAGGGAGGGAGTACCAAGAGACCCAGTACTTC. As protein: CSASTGREYQETQYF.

This clonotype was recorded a few times. The chain joins TRBV6-2 or TRBV6-3 to TRBJ2-3, with D possibly matching TRBD1 (6 bases). V lost 0 bases, J lost 2 bases, and 12 bases lay in between. Germline V CDR1 and CDR2: MNHEY, SVGEGT. The CDR3 runs 16 residues. Here the CDR3 DNA reads TGTGCCAGCAGTTACTCTTCGGGGACATACACAGATACGCAGTATTTT. Protein sequence: CASSYSSGTYTDTQYF.

This sequence joins TRBV20-1 and TRBJ2-7, with 10 bases fitting TRBD2. There are 14 residues in the CDR3. Trimming cost V 1 base and J 4 bases; bases outside gene matches: 4. The germline CDR1 and CDR2 sequences are DFQATT and SNEGSKA (reference sequence). The CDR3 bases are TGCAGTGCTAGAGGGACTAGCGGTGGATACGAGCAGTACTTC. Translated: CSARGTSGGYEQYF.

CDR3 protein: CASSQFTEQFF. The CDR3 coding sequence is TGTGCCAGCAGCCAATTTACCGAGCAGTTCTTC. The rearrangement joins TRBV3-1 to TRBJ2-1; no firm D call. Looked up from germline, CDR1 is LGHDT and CDR2 is YNNKEL (reference sequence). Trimming took 2 bases from V and 10 from J, leaving 6 bases between them. The CDR3 covers 11 residues.

V usage is TRBV6-5 and J usage is TRBJ1-6; D is unclear. CDR3 length: 19 residues. V was clipped by 0 bases and J by 0 bases, with 15 bases between them. CDR1 and CDR2 from the germline V gene are MNHEY and SVGAGI. Here the CDR3 DNA reads TGTGCCAGCAGTTACTCGGCCCCAACACGGCCCTCCTATAATTCACCCCTCCACTTT. Its translation: CASSYSAPTRPSYNSPLHF.

This clonotype was seen at least ten times. J is TRBJ2-3 and V is TRBV12-3 or TRBV12-4, with a possible D match to TRBD1 (6 bases). Trimming stripped 4 bases from V and 5 bases from J, with 13 bases between. This CDR3 comprises 14 residues. Here the CDR3 DNA reads TGTGCCAGCAGTTCCGACAGGCAGAGAGATACGCAGTATTTT. Residues: CASSSDRQRDTQYF.